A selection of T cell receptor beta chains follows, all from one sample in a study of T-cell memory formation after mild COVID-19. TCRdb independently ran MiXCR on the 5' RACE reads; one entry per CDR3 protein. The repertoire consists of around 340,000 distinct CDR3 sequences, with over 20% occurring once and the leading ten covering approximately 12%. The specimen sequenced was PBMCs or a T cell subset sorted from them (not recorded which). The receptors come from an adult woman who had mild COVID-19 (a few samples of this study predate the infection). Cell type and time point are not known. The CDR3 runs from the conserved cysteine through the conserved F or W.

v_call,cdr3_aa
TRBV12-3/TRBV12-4,CASSFGRGVRDTQYF
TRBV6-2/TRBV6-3,CASSQEGLAYSYEQYF
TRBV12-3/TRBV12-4,CASSFWTGPDTGELFF
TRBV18,CASSATVLGTTNEKLFF
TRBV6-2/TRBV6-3,CASRLASTHTDTQYF
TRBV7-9,CASSADRVPYEQYF
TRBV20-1,CSARPSGGYYNEQFF
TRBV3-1,CASRGEQETQYF
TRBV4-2,CASSQEASGRMPYNEQFF
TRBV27,CASSLGAGVNQPQHF
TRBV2,CASREQELSTDTQYF
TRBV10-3,CAIRSDREGSLNEQFF
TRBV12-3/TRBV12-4,CASSLNVGGGTYGYTF
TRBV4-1,CASSQSLPDEQYF
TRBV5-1,CASSRVSGPNEQFF